The 17 T cell receptor beta chains presented below share a single source sample, sequenced in a study of cytomegalovirus exposure and HLA in healthy donors. The PCR employed 60 Vbeta primers together with 13 Jbeta primers. The table came from immunoSEQ multiplex PCR; TCRdb's copy has only in-frame clones and leaves some out. The top ten hold 1.1% to 1.5% of the sample, which has about 160,000 clones, about 78% seen once. The specimen sequenced was PBMCs. These TCRs come from a male donor in good health and CMV-seronegative.

The chain carries TRBV6-5 and TRBJ1-3; 9 bases agree with TRBD1. The germline V gene has CDR1 MNHEY and CDR2 SVGAGI. The CDR3 totals 14 residues. V lost 6 bases and J lost 2; bases outside the gene matches: 2. CDR3 residues: CASRRDRAGNTIYF. CDR3 bases: TGTGCCAGCAGAAGGGACAGGGCTGGAAACACCATATATTTT.

Note on this clone: At one boundary the junction diverges from the germline segment, which might be a read error. Additional DNA sequences in this sample encode the identical CDR3. The rearrangement links TRBV5-1 to TRBJ2-1, with 15 bases aligning to TRBD2. Germline values: CDR1 SGHRS, CDR2 YFSETQ. This CDR3 spans 17 amino acids. As DNA, the CDR3 is TGCGCCAGCAGCCCCGGACTAGCGGGAGGGAGACACAATGAGCAATTCTTC. Translation gives CASSPGLAGGRHNEQFF.

The chain links TRBV6-5 to TRBJ1-5; perhaps TRBD1 as D (5 bases). This CDR3 has 14 amino acids. The V end lost 0 bases, the J end lost 5 bases, and 8 bases lay between the germline ends. CDR1 and CDR2 (germline): MNHEY, SVGAGI. CDR3 in amino acids: CASSYSRGHQPQHF. The CDR3 DNA sequence: TGTGCCAGCAGTTACTCGCGGGGCCATCAGCCCCAGCATTTT.

The V gene is TRBV5-1, the J gene TRBJ2-1; 8 bases fit TRBD1. Germline CDR1 SGHRS, CDR2 YFSETQ. J was trimmed by 6 bases and V by 4 bases; bases with no gene match: 6. The CDR3 covers 14 residues. The CDR3 region has the DNA TGCGCCAGCAGCACGGACAGGGCGGGCAATGAGCAGTTCTTC. Translating it yields CASSTDRAGNEQFF.

The rearrangement links TRBV18 to TRBJ2-5, with D hard to call. The CDR3 contains 15 residues. Trimming shortened V by 3 bases and J by 4 bases, and 15 bases separated the two germline ends. Germline CDR1 reads KGHSH; CDR2 reads LQKENI. CDR3 bases: TGTGCCAGCTCACCCCAACGTGATACATCAGAGACCCAGTACTTC. Translating it yields CASSPQRDTSETQYF.

The J gene is TRBJ2-2, the V gene TRBV7-3; 8 bases fit TRBD2. After removal of 7 bases from V and 5 bases from J, the junction contained 9 bases not matched to a gene. Germline loops: CDR1 SGHTA, CDR2 FQGTGA. The CDR3 contains 15 residues. CDR3 DNA sequence: TGTGCCAGCAACCTTGTAACGGGGGGGACCGGGGAGCTGTTTTTT. Residues: CASNLVTGGTGELFF.

V gene TRBV14 combines with J gene TRBJ2-1; 9 bases are a match to TRBD1. Germline V lookup: CDR1 SGHDN, CDR2 FVKESK. J was trimmed by 7 bases and V by 2 bases; bases with no gene match: 9. This CDR3 is 16 amino acids long. CDR3 nucleotide sequence: TGTGCCAGCAGCCAATCTACAGGGGGCGCGCTAAATGAGCAGTTCTTC. It translates to CASSQSTGGALNEQFF.

As for this clone: This sample includes further DNA sequences coding for the same CDR3. V usage is TRBV30 and J usage is TRBJ1-5; the D is unclear. The CDR3 consists of 13 residues. The V gene's germline CDR1 is GTSNPN and CDR2 SVGIG (reference sequence). V was trimmed by 0 bases and J by 4 bases, leaving 7 bases between them. In DNA form, the CDR3 reads TGTGCCTGGAGTGTGGCGGATAATCAGCCCCAGCATTTT. This gives the protein CAWSVADNQPQHF.

The J gene is TRBJ2-7, the V gene TRBV5-6; the match to TRBD1 covers 7 bases. Germline lookup yields CDR1 SGHDT and CDR2 YYEEEE. This CDR3 contains 16 residues. Trimming at V came to 0 bases and at J to 4 bases, leaving 10 bases not matched to a gene. The CDR3 nucleotides read TGTGCCAGCAGCTTGGACTGGGCAGGGGGTTTTTACGAGCAGTACTTC. This sequence encodes CASSLDWAGGFYEQYF.

V is TRBV19 and J is TRBJ1-1, with 8 bases that match TRBD1. The CDR3 runs 17 residues. Germline values: CDR1 LNHDA, CDR2 SQIVND (reference sequence). V dropped 6 bases and J dropped 4; count of bases not matched to a gene: 16. CDR3 sequence (DNA): TGTGCCAGTAGGATTCGACAGGGGCTATCAAAATTCACTGAAGCTTTCTTT. This codes for CASRIRQGLSKFTEAFF.

V usage is TRBV6-5 and J usage is TRBJ2-7, with TRBD1 as a possible D gene (6 bases). The CDR3 covers 15 residues. The V and J ends lost 0 bases and 1 base respectively, with 10 bases between them. Per the germline V gene, CDR1 is MNHEY and CDR2 is SVGAGI. This CDR3 is CASSYSVTGSYEQYF. CDR3 coding DNA: TGTGCCAGCAGTTACTCGGTGACAGGATCCTACGAGCAGTACTTC.

The genes are TRBV10-3 and TRBJ2-1, with 7 positions matching TRBD1. Per germline, CDR1 ENHRY and CDR2 SYGVKD. This CDR3 contains 14 residues. Unmatched junction bases numbered 3, after V lost 3 bases and J lost 4 bases. DNA of the CDR3: TGTGCCATCAGTGAAGCGACAGGGTACAATGAGCAGTTCTTC. It specifies CAISEATGYNEQFF.

This clone has a handful of counts. The chain combines TRBV7-8 with TRBJ2-2; TRBD1 might be the D (6 bases). Trimming took 2 bases from V and 1 from J, leaving 8 bases between them. CDR1 SGHVS and CDR2 FQNEAQ come from the germline V gene. The CDR3 extends over 15 amino acids. The CDR3 spells CASSLQGMNTGELFF. The CDR3 DNA follows: TGTGCCAGCAGCTTACAGGGGATGAACACCGGGGAGCTGTTTTTT.

The V gene is TRBV5-1, the J gene TRBJ2-7, with TRBD2 matching 7 bases. V dropped 9 bases and J dropped 4; count of bases not matched to a gene: 16. The CDR3 extends over 15 amino acids. The germline gives CDR1 SGHRS, CDR2 YFSETQ. In DNA, the CDR3 is TGCGCCACCCGGCTGTCGACGGGAGGTAGTTACGAGCAGTACTTC. Encoded protein: CATRLSTGGSYEQYF. The full variable domain, its missing parts supplied by reference TRBV5-1 and TRBJ2-7, is KAGVTQTPRYLIKTRGQQVTLSCSPISGHRSVSWYQQTPGQGLQFLFEYFSETQRNKGNFPGRFSGRQFSNSRSEMNVSTLELGDSALYLCATRLSTGGSYEQYFGPGTRLTVT.

This chain uses TRBV6-5 with TRBJ2-3, with 9 nucleotides matching TRBD2. This CDR3 has 15 amino acids. Germline loops: CDR1 MNHEY, CDR2 SVGAGI. V lost 10 bases and J lost 3; bases outside the gene matches: 11. CDR3 DNA sequence: TGTGCCACCCAACGCTTTAGCGGGGGTACAGATACGCAGTATTTT. Protein sequence: CATQRFSGGTDTQYF.

This rearrangement joins TRBV19 to TRBJ1-1, with D perhaps TRBD1 (6 bases). This CDR3 region has 14 residues. From germline, CDR1 is LNHDA and CDR2 SQIVND (reference sequence). Trimming removed 10 bases from V and 12 bases from J, with 27 bases in between. The chain's CDR3 is CATSDERQAPGSFF. CDR3 nucleotides: TGTGCCACCAGTGACGAGCGACAGGCGCCGGGATCTTTCTTT.

The chain joins TRBV29-1 to TRBJ2-7; TRBD2 might be the D (6 bases). This CDR3 has 13 amino acids. CDR1 and CDR2 from the germline V gene are SQVTM and ANQGSEA. V was clipped by 2 bases and J by 5 bases, with 13 bases between them. For the CDR3, the DNA is TGCAGCGTTGAATGGTCGGGAGCCCACGAGCAGTACTTC. Translating gives CSVEWSGAHEQYF.